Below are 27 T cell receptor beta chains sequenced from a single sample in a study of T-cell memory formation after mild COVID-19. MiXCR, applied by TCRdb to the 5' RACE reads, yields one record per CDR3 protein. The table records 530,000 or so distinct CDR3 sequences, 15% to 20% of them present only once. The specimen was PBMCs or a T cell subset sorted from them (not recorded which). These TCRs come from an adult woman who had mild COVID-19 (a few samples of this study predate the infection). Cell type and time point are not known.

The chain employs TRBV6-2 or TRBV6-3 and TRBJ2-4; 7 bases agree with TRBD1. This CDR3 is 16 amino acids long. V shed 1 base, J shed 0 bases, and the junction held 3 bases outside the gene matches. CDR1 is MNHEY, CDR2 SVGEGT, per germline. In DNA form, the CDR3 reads TGTGCCAGCAGTTACTGGGACAGAATAGCCAAAAACATTCAGTACTTC. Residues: CASSYWDRIAKNIQYF.

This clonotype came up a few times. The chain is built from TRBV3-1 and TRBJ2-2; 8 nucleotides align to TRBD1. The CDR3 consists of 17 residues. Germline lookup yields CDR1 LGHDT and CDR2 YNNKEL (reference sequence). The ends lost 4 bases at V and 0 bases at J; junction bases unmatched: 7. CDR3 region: CASSRIPGGANTGELFF. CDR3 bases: TGTGCCAGCAGCCGAATCCCAGGGGGCGCGAACACCGGGGAGCTGTTTTTT.

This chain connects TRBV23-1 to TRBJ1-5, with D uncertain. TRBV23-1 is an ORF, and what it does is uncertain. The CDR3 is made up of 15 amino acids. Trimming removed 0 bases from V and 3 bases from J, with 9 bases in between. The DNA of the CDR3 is TGCGCCAGCAGTCAATCGGTGGGTTTCAATCAGCCCCAGCATTTT. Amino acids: CASSQSVGFNQPQHF.

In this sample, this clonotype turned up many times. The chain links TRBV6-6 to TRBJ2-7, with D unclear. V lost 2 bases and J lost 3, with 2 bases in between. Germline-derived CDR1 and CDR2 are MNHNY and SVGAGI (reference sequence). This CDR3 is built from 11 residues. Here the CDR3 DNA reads TGTGCCAGCAGTTACGACTACGAGCAGTACTTC. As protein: CASSYDYEQYF.

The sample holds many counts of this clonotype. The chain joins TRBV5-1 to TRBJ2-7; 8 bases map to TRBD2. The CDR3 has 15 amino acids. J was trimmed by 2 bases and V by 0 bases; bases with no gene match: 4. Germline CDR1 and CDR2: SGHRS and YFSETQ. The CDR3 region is CASSLEPAGAYEQYF. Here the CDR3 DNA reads TGCGCCAGCAGCTTGGAGCCAGCGGGGGCCTACGAGCAGTACTTC.

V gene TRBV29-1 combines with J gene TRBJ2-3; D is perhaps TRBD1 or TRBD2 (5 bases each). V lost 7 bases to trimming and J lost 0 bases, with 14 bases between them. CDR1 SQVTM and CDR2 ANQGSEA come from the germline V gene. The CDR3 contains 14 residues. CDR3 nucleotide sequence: TGCAGCGCTCGGGGCATGTTTAGCACAGATACGCAGTATTTT. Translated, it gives CSARGMFSTDTQYF.

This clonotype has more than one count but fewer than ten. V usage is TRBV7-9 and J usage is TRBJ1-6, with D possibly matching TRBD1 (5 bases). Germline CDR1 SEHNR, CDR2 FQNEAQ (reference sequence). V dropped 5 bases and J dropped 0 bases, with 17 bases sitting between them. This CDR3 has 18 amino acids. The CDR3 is CASSQPGPLSSYNSPLHF. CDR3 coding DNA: TGTGCCAGCAGCCAACCGGGACCGCTGAGCTCCTATAATTCACCCCTCCACTTT.

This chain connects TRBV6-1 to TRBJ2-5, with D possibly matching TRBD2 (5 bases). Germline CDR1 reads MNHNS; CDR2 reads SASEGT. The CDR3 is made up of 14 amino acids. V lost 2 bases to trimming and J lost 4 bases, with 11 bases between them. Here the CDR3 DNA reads TGTGCCAGCAGTGAATGGACTGTTCTAGAGACCCAGTACTTC. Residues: CASSEWTVLETQYF.

For the CDR3, the DNA is TGCGCCAGCAGCCAAGATCCGGGACAGCGGTTCTATGAGCAGTTCTTC. Translation gives CASSQDPGQRFYEQFF. The chain employs TRBV4-1 and TRBJ2-1; 7 bases map to TRBD1. Germline assignment: CDR1 MGHRA and CDR2 YSYEKL. V lost 0 bases to trimming and J lost 8 bases; unmatched junction nucleotides: 10. The CDR3 runs to 16 residues.

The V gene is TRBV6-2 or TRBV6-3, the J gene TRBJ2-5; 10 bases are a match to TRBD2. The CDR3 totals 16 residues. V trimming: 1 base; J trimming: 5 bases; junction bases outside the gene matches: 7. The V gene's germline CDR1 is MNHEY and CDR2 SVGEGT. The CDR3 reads CASSYWLAGVMETQYF. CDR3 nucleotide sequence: TGTGCCAGCAGTTACTGGCTAGCGGGAGTCATGGAGACCCAGTACTTC.

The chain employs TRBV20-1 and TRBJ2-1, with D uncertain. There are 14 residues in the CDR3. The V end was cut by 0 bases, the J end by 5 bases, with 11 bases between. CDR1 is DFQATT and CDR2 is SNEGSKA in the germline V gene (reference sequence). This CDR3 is CSAREGWWDNEQFF. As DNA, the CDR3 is TGCAGTGCTAGAGAGGGGTGGTGGGACAATGAGCAGTTCTTC.

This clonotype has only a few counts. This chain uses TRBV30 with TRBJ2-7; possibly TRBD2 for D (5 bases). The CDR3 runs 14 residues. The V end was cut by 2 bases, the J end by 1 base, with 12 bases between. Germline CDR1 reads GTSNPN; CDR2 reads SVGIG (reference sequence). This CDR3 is CAWSFEGISYEQYF. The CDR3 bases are TGTGCCTGGAGTTTTGAGGGTATATCCTACGAGCAGTACTTC. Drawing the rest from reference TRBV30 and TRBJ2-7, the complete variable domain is SQTIHQWPATLVQPVGSPLSLECTVEGTSNPNLYWYRQAAGRGLQLLFYSVGIGQISSEVPQNLSASRPQDRQFILSSKKLLLSDSGFYLCAWSFEGISYEQYFGPGTRLTVT.

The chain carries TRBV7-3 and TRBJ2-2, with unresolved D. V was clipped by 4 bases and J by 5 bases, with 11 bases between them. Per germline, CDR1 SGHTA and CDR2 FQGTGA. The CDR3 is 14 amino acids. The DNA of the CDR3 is TGTGCCAGCAGCTCCTCCCTTATAACCGGGGAGCTGTTTTTT. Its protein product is CASSSSLITGELFF.

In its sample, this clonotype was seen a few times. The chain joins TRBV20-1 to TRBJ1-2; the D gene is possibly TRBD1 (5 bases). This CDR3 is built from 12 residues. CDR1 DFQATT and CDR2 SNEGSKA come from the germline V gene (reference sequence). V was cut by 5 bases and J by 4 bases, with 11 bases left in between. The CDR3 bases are TGCAGTGCTGTGGGGGGTTCCTATGGCTACACCTTC. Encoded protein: CSAVGGSYGYTF.

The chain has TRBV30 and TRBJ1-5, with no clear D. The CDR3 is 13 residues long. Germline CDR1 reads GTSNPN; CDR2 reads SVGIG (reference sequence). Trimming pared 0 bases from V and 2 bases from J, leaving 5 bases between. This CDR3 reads CAWSVLGNQPQHF. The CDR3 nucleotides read TGTGCCTGGAGTGTGTTAGGCAATCAGCCCCAGCATTTT.

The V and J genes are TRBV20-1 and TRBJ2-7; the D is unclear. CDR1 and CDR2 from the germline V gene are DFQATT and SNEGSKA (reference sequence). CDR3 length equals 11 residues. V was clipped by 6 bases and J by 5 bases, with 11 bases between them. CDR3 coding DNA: TGCAGTGCCGAAATAGGGCACGAGCAGTACTTC. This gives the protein CSAEIGHEQYF.

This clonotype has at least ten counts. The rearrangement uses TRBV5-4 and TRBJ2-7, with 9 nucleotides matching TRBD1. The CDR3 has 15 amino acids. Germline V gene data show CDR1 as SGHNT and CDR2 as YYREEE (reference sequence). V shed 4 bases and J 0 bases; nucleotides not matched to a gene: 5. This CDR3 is CASSPGTGSSYEQYF. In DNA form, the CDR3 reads TGTGCCAGCAGCCCCGGGACAGGGAGCTCCTACGAGCAGTACTTC. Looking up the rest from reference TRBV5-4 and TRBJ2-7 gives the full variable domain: ETGVTQSPTHLIKTRGQQVTLRCSSQSGHNTVSWYQQALGQGPQFIFQYYREEENGRGNFPPRFSGLQFPNYSSELNVNALELDDSALYLCASSPGTGSSYEQYFGPGTRLTVT.

CDR3 protein: CASSFRSGFVGLAGVREYNEQFF. The CDR3 DNA is TGTGCCAGCAGCTTCCGCAGTGGGTTCGTGGGACTAGCGGGAGTGAGGGAGTACAATGAGCAGTTCTTC. The gene calls are TRBV11-2 and TRBJ2-1; 14 bases line up with TRBD2. Germline assignment: CDR1 SGHAT and CDR2 FQNNGV. J lost 4 bases, V lost 3 bases, and 23 bases had no gene match. This CDR3 region has 23 residues.

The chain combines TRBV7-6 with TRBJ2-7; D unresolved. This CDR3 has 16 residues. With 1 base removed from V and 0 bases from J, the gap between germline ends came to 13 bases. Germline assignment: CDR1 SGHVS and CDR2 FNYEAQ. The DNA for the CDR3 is TGTGCCAGCAGCTTAGAAGCAACGGAGTACTCCTACGAGCAGTACTTC. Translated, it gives CASSLEATEYSYEQYF.

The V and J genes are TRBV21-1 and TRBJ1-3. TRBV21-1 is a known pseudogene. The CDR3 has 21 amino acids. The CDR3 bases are TGTGCCAGCAGCCCCACTTACATTGCAGGGTTTTTCGGGGCTCTAGGAAACACCATATATTTT. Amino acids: CASSPTYIAGFFGALGNTIYF.

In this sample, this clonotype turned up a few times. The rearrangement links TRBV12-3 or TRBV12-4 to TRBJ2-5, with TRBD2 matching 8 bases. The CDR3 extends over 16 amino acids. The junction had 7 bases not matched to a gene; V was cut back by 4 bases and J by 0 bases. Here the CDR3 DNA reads TGTGCCAGCAGTTCTTCCTTAGCGGGGTACCAAGAGACCCAGTACTTC. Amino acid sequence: CASSSSLAGYQETQYF.

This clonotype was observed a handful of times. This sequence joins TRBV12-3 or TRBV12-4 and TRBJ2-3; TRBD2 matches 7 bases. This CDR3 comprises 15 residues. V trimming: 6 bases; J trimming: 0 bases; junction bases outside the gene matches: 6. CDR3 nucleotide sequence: TGTGCCAGCAGCCGCCCCGGGGGGAGCACAGATACGCAGTATTTT. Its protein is CASSRPGGSTDTQYF.

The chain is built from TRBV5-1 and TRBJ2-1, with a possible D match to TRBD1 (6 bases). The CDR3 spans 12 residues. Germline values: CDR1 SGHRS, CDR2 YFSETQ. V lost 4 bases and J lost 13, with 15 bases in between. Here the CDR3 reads CASSPKTGPQFF. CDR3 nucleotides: TGCGCCAGCAGCCCAAAGACAGGCCCCCAGTTCTTC.

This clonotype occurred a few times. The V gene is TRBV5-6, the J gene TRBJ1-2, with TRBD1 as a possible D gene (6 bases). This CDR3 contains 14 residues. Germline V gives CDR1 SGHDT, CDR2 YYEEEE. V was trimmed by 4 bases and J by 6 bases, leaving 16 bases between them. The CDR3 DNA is TGTGCCAGCAGCCGGGGGCGGAGGGGAGATGGCTACACCTTC. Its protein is CASSRGRRGDGYTF.

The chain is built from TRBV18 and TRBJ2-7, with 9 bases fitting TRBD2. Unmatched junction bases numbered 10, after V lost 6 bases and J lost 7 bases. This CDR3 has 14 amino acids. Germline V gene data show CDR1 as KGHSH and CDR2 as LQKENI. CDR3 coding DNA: TGTGCCAGCTCTCCTAGCGGGGACCTTGGTGAGCAGTACTTC. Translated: CASSPSGDLGEQYF.

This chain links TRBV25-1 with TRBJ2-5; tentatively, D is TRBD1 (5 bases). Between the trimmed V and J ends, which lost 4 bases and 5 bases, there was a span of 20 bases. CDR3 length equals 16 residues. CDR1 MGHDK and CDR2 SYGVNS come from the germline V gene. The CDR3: CASSAESPRVVETQYF. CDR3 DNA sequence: TGTGCCAGCAGTGCAGAATCCCCCAGGGTAGTCGAGACCCAGTACTTC.

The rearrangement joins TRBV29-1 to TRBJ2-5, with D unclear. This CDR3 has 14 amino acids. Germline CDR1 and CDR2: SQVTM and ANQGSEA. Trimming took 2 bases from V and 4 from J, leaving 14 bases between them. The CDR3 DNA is TGCAGCGTTGAACAACTTCAAGGGTCAGAGACCCAGTACTTC. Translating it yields CSVEQLQGSETQYF.